The 26 T cell receptor beta chains reported below all come from one sample, sequenced in a study of blood T cell repertoires in COVID-19. Method: immunoSEQ multiplex PCR; TCRdb's copy keeps in-frame clones and lacks some. The sample carries about 150,000 clones, about 90% recorded once. Material: peripheral blood. These receptors all stem from a man aged 45-65 years with acute or convalescent COVID-19.

This sequence joins TRBV7-8 and TRBJ2-7; D is undetermined. Per the germline V gene, CDR1 is SGHVS and CDR2 is FQNEAQ. V was cut by 1 base and J by 0 bases, with 7 bases left in between. CDR3 size: 14 residues. The CDR3 reads CASSLERSSYEQYF. As DNA, the CDR3 is TGTGCCAGCAGCTTAGAACGGAGCTCCTACGAGCAGTACTTC.

This clone showed up just once. This rearrangement joins TRBV5-4 to TRBJ2-1; no clear D. CDR3 length: 12 residues. CDR1 SGHNT and CDR2 YYREEE come from the germline V gene (reference sequence). V lost 4 bases and J 0 bases, leaving 2 bases between the germline ends. The CDR3 spells CASSRSYNEQFF. CDR3 in DNA: TGTGCCAGCAGCCGCTCCTACAATGAGCAGTTCTTC.

This chain joins TRBV10-3 and TRBJ1-5, with D unclear. The CDR3 runs to 14 residues. The V gene's germline CDR1 is ENHRY and CDR2 SYGVKD. V gave up 5 bases and J gave up 7 bases, with 15 bases separating them. The CDR3 sequence: CAISSGGHRQPQHF. CDR3 nucleotides: TGTGCCATCAGTTCGGGAGGGCATAGGCAGCCCCAGCATTTT.

The V gene is TRBV28, the J gene TRBJ2-1; D is possibly TRBD2 (6 bases). Per the germline V gene, CDR1 is MDHEN and CDR2 is SYDVKM. V was trimmed by 3 bases and J by 4 bases, leaving 10 bases between them. This CDR3 has 14 residues. CDR3 nucleotides: TGTGCCAGCAGTTTGTGGCGGGAATACAATGAGCAGTTCTTC. It codes for CASSLWREYNEQFF.

The rearrangement uses TRBV5-1 and TRBJ1-2; the match to TRBD1 covers 7 bases. V lost 0 bases to trimming and J lost 3 bases; unmatched junction nucleotides: 2. Germline CDR1 and CDR2: SGHRS and YFSETQ. CDR3 length: 14 amino acids. CDR3 bases: TGCGCCAGCAGCTTGGGGGACAGAGACTATGGCTACACCTTC. Its protein is CASSLGDRDYGYTF.

In the case of this clone: Distinct nucleotide sequences in the sample also encode this CDR3. This sequence joins TRBV6-5 and TRBJ1-1; no clear D. V was cut by 0 bases and J by 1 base, with 6 bases left in between. Germline lookup yields CDR1 MNHEY and CDR2 SVGAGI. The CDR3 contains 14 residues. The DNA for the CDR3 is TGTGCCAGCAGTTACTCATTCGGGAACACTGAAGCTTTCTTT. Translation gives CASSYSFGNTEAFF.

This CDR3 reads CASSPGELTGRNTEAFF. In nucleotides, the CDR3 is TGTGCCAGCTCACCAGGGGAGCTTACAGGGAGGAACACTGAAGCTTTCTTT. This rearrangement joins TRBV18 to TRBJ1-1; D is possibly TRBD1 (6 bases). V lost 2 bases and J 1 base, leaving 17 bases between the germline ends. There are 17 residues in the CDR3. The germline V gene encodes CDR1 KGHSH and CDR2 LQKENI.

The J gene is TRBJ2-1, the V gene TRBV11-2; perhaps TRBD2 as D (5 bases). Looked up from germline, CDR1 is SGHAT and CDR2 is FQNNGV. Trimming took 5 bases from V and 8 from J, leaving 10 bases between them. The CDR3 has 12 residues. The CDR3 sequence: CASSPPEDEQFF. CDR3 nucleotide sequence: TGTGCCAGCAGCCCGCCGGAGGATGAGCAGTTCTTC.

The chain's CDR3 is CATSRDTRGETQYF. The CDR3 region has the DNA TGTGCCACCAGCAGAGATACCAGGGGGGAGACCCAGTACTTC. The chain employs TRBV15 and TRBJ2-5; TRBD1 matches 7 bases. The CDR3 totals 14 residues. Germline CDR1 LNHNV, CDR2 YYDKDF (reference sequence). The ends lost 0 bases at V and 5 bases at J; junction bases unmatched: 3.

This clone was picked up one time. J is TRBJ2-3 and V is TRBV7-2; TRBD2 matches 15 bases. The ends lost 5 bases at V and 4 bases at J; junction bases unmatched: 13. This CDR3 comprises 19 residues. CDR1 and CDR2 (germline): SGHTA, FQGNSA. The CDR3: CASSDSPGLAGGRADTQYF. For the CDR3, the DNA is TGTGCCAGCAGCGATTCTCCGGGACTAGCGGGGGGTAGGGCAGATACGCAGTATTTT.

The V gene is TRBV15, the J gene TRBJ1-2; 7 bases fit TRBD1. The CDR3 is 15 amino acids. Germline lookup yields CDR1 LNHNV and CDR2 YYDKDF (reference sequence). With 3 bases clipped from V and 4 bases from J, the junction kept 8 bases outside the gene matches. The CDR3 loop is CATSRGSPGGYGYTF. The DNA for the CDR3 is TGTGCCACCAGCAGGGGATCTCCAGGGGGCTATGGCTACACCTTC.

This chain uses TRBV5-1 with TRBJ1-2; maybe TRBD1 (5 bases). The V end lost 4 bases, the J end lost 6 bases, and 22 bases lay between the germline ends. Germline assignment: CDR1 SGHRS and CDR2 YFSETQ. There are 16 residues in the CDR3. Here the CDR3 DNA reads TGCGCCAGCAGCCCTGGGACGCCCGCCGGGAGAGATGGCTACACCTTC. It is translated as CASSPGTPAGRDGYTF.

The J gene is TRBJ1-1, the V gene TRBV7-9, with 12 bases that match TRBD1. The J segment lost 6 bases and the V segment lost 1 base, leaving 12 bases of the junction unmatched. The germline CDR1 and CDR2 sequences are SEHNR and FQNEAQ (reference sequence). The CDR3 runs 18 residues. The CDR3 spells CASSLDWGQGARDAEAFF. The CDR3 DNA is TGTGCCAGCAGCTTAGATTGGGGACAGGGGGCGCGTGACGCTGAAGCTTTCTTT. Together with reference TRBV7-9 and TRBJ1-1, the CDR3 gives the full variable domain: DTGVSQNPRHKITKRGQNVTFRCDPISEHNRLYWYRQTLGQGPEFLTYFQNEAQLEKSRLLSDRFSAERPKGSFSTLEIQRTEQGDSAMYLCASSLDWGQGARDAEAFFGQGTRLTVV.

The chain employs TRBV27 and TRBJ2-5; the match to TRBD1 covers 11 bases. CDR3 length: 15 amino acids. V was clipped by 5 bases and J by 6 bases; unmatched bases: 8. Germline V gene lookup returns CDR1 MNHEY and CDR2 SMNVEV (reference sequence). The CDR3 region is CASSRDRGNVKTQYF. The CDR3 DNA follows: TGTGCCAGCAGTAGGGACAGGGGGAACGTGAAGACCCAGTACTTC.

The chain employs TRBV6-5 and TRBJ2-1, with D maybe TRBD2 (7 bases). The CDR3 is made up of 16 amino acids. V was trimmed by 2 bases and J by 4 bases, leaving 15 bases between them. Germline CDR1 is MNHEY and CDR2 is SVGAGI. The chain's CDR3 is CASSYARGGGYNEQFF. The CDR3, as DNA: TGTGCCAGCAGTTACGCAAGAGGGGGGGGATACAATGAGCAGTTCTTC.

In this sample, this clone turned up once. Other DNA sequences in the same sample also yield this CDR3. The gene calls are TRBV7-3 and TRBJ1-6, with 9 nucleotides matching TRBD1. J was trimmed by 7 bases and V by 2 bases; bases with no gene match: 3. Germline-derived CDR1 and CDR2 are SGHTA and FQGTGA. This CDR3 is built from 15 residues. CDR3: CASSLAGQGNSPLHF. The CDR3 coding sequence is TGTGCCAGCAGCTTAGCCGGACAGGGGAATTCACCCCTCCACTTT.

This chain connects TRBV11-2 to TRBJ2-3, with D possibly being TRBD2 (6 bases). Germline assignment: CDR1 SGHAT and CDR2 FQNNGV. This CDR3 has 18 residues. V lost 2 bases and J lost 0, with 18 bases in between. The CDR3 sequence: CASSLFGGTVTSTDTQYF. CDR3 DNA sequence: TGTGCCAGCAGCTTATTTGGGGGGACCGTTACTAGCACAGATACGCAGTATTTT.

The rearrangement links TRBV7-8 to TRBJ2-5; weak D call: TRBD2 (5 bases). The CDR3 length is 15 residues. Germline lookup yields CDR1 SGHVS and CDR2 FQNEAQ. Trimming cost V 2 bases and J 1 base, with 11 bases left between them. Written as DNA, the CDR3 is TGTGCCAGCAGCTTATTTGAGGGCCTCCAAGAGACCCAGTACTTC. It specifies CASSLFEGLQETQYF.

The chain employs TRBV7-6 and TRBJ2-2; 8 nucleotides line up with TRBD1. The CDR3 runs to 17 residues. Germline CDR1 reads SGHVS; CDR2 reads FNYEAQ. V gave up 5 bases and J gave up 1 base; unmatched junction bases: 9. The CDR3 reads CASSLGAGTGNTGELFF. The DNA for the CDR3 is TGTGCCAGCAGCCTCGGGGCCGGGACAGGGAACACCGGGGAGCTGTTTTTT. The whole variable domain, remainder taken from reference TRBV7-6 and TRBJ2-2, is GAGVSQSPRYKVTKRGQDVALRCDPISGHVSLYWYRQALGQGPEFLTYFNYEAQQDKSGLPNDRFSAERPEGSISTLTIQRTEQRDSAMYRCASSLGAGTGNTGELFFGEGSRLTVL.

The gene calls are TRBV27 and TRBJ2-2; D perhaps matches TRBD2 (6 bases). The CDR3 runs 15 residues. Trimming took 6 bases from V and 3 from J, leaving 14 bases between them. The germline V gene encodes CDR1 MNHEY and CDR2 SMNVEV (reference sequence). CDR3 amino acids: CASRDRGVYTGELFF. DNA of the CDR3: TGTGCCAGCAGGGACCGCGGGGTCTACACCGGGGAGCTGTTTTTT.

This clone was seen a single time. V is TRBV19 and J is TRBJ1-1, with D perhaps matching TRBD1 (5 bases). The CDR3 extends over 13 amino acids. The germline CDR1 and CDR2 sequences are LNHDA and SQIVND (reference sequence). Trimming removed 5 bases at V and 1 base at J, with 8 bases between. The CDR3 bases are TGTGCCAGTAGTCCCGGACAGAACACTGAAGCTTTCTTT. Amino acids: CASSPGQNTEAFF.

The chain recombines TRBV6-5 with TRBJ2-7, with 9 bases matching TRBD1. The CDR3 spans 15 residues. Trimming took 4 bases from V and 4 from J; bases not matched to a gene: 8. Germline V gene sequence: CDR1 MNHEY, CDR2 SVGAGI. The CDR3 protein is CASSWPGQGTYEQYF. CDR3 DNA: TGTGCCAGCAGTTGGCCGGGACAGGGAACTTACGAGCAGTACTTC.

Only a few counts were recorded for this clone. This sequence joins TRBV30 and TRBJ1-2, with D maybe TRBD1 (6 bases). This CDR3 comprises 14 residues. The ends were cut back, 0 bases at V and 0 bases at J, with 8 bases in the middle. Germline CDR1 and CDR2: GTSNPN and SVGIG (reference sequence). The CDR3 here is CAWSVGGANYGYTF. The CDR3 bases are TGTGCCTGGAGTGTAGGGGGAGCTAACTATGGCTACACCTTC.

The genes are TRBV6-5 and TRBJ2-1, with TRBD1 identical over 9 bases. V dropped 1 base and J dropped 12; count of bases not matched to a gene: 10. The CDR3 has 15 amino acids. Germline CDR1 MNHEY, CDR2 SVGAGI. This CDR3 is CASSYLGTGTTGQFF. In DNA form, the CDR3 reads TGTGCCAGCAGTTACTTGGGGACAGGGACGACCGGGCAGTTCTTC.

The V and J genes are TRBV28 and TRBJ2-2, with D uncertain. This CDR3 has 15 amino acids. Germline CDR1 reads MDHEN; CDR2 reads SYDVKM. Trimming cost V 7 bases and J 4 bases, with 16 bases left between them. The CDR3 protein is CASTLGSQGTGELFF. DNA for the CDR3: TGTGCCAGCACCTTGGGCTCCCAAGGCACCGGGGAGCTGTTTTTT. Full variable domain (remainder filled in from reference TRBV28 and TRBJ2-2): DVKVTQSSRYLVKRTGEKVFLECVQDMDHENMFWYRQDPGLGLRLIYFSYDVKMKEKGDIPEGYSVSREKKERFSLILESASTNQTSMYLCASTLGSQGTGELFFGEGSRLTVL.

This chain connects TRBV2 to TRBJ2-1, with TRBD2 as a possible D gene (6 bases). Germline lookup yields CDR1 SNHLY and CDR2 FYNNEI. Trimming cost V 8 bases and J 15 bases, with 14 bases left between them. The CDR3 runs 10 residues. The CDR3 protein is CASWEEGGFF. The CDR3 nucleotides are TGTGCCAGCTGGGAGGAGGGTGGGTTCTTC.